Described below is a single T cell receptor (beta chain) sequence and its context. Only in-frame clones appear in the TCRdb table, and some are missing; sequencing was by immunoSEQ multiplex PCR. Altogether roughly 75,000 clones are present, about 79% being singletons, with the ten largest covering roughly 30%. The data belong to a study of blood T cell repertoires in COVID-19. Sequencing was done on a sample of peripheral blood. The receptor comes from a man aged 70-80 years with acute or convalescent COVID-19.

The CDR3 spells CASSLAQGDLFF. In DNA, the CDR3 is TGTGCCAGCAGCTTGGCACAGGGTGACCTGTTTTTT. V gene TRBV5-4 combines with J gene TRBJ2-2; tentatively, D is TRBD1 (6 bases). The CDR3 spans 12 residues. CDR1 is SGHNT, CDR2 YYREEE, per germline (reference sequence). Trimming stripped 0 bases from V and 14 bases from J, with 11 bases between.